The next 24 T cell receptor beta chains were all read from a single sample in a study of T cell repertoires in cytomegalovirus infection. Their specific antigens are unknown. In TCRdb, the reads were re-called with MiXCR into one record per CDR3 protein. The table lists hundreds of thousands of distinct CDR3 sequences, 30% to 40% of them singletons, with 11% to 15% in the top ten. Sequenced material: cultured CD8+ T cells from PBMCs, taken from culture after CMV antigen stimulation. The receptors shown here come from a human donor in good health (CMV status not recorded). Some clones in this sample may be carry-over from other donors' samples.

This clonotype turned up a few times. The chain uses TRBV10-3 and TRBJ2-7; weak D call: TRBD2 (6 bases). Trimming cost V 0 bases and J 5 bases, with 14 bases left between them. This CDR3 is built from 15 residues. The V gene's germline CDR1 is ENHRY and CDR2 SYGVKD. The CDR3 sequence is CAISESSGFEHEQYF. In DNA form, the CDR3 reads TGTGCCATCAGTGAGTCGAGCGGGTTTGAGCACGAGCAGTACTTC.

The rearrangement uses TRBV5-6 and TRBJ2-2; 7 bases align to TRBD1. The CDR3 runs to 16 residues. Germline V gene data show CDR1 as SGHDT and CDR2 as YYEEEE. With 2 bases clipped from V and 0 bases from J, the junction kept 4 bases outside the gene matches. The chain's CDR3 is CASSFIDRANTGELFF. As DNA, the CDR3 is TGTGCCAGCAGCTTTATCGACAGGGCGAACACCGGGGAGCTGTTTTTT. The whole variable domain, remainder taken from reference TRBV5-6 and TRBJ2-2, is DAGVTQSPTHLIKTRGQQVTLRCSPKSGHDTVSWYQQALGQGPQFIFQYYEEEERQRGNFPDRFSGHQFPNYSSELNVNALLLGDSALYLCASSFIDRANTGELFFGEGSRLTVL.

The chain employs TRBV7-9 and TRBJ1-5; 11 nucleotides line up with TRBD1. Unmatched junction bases numbered 5, after V lost 0 bases and J lost 4 bases. Germline CDR1 SEHNR, CDR2 FQNEAQ (reference sequence). The CDR3 loop spans 17 amino acids. The CDR3, as DNA: TGTGCCAGCAGCTTAGCGGGACAGGGGGACAAGAATCAGCCCCAGCATTTT. It specifies CASSLAGQGDKNQPQHF.

The sample holds a few counts of this clonotype. The chain joins TRBV6-1 to TRBJ2-7; D remains ambiguous. Germline V gene lookup returns CDR1 MNHNS and CDR2 SASEGT. The CDR3 extends over 12 amino acids. V was pared by 6 bases and J by 3 bases, with 9 bases between. The CDR3 DNA reads as TGTGCCAGCAGGGCAGGAATCTACGAGCAGTACGTC. This sequence encodes CASRAGIYEQYV.

This clonotype was recorded at least ten times. V usage is TRBV7-6 and J usage is TRBJ2-1, with TRBD2 matching over 9 bases. The CDR3 runs to 12 residues. Unmatched junction bases numbered 1, after V lost 5 bases and J lost 8 bases. The germline V gene has CDR1 SGHVS and CDR2 FNYEAQ. The CDR3 DNA sequence: TGTGCCAGCAGCGAGCGGGGGGATGAGCAGTTCTTC. Protein product: CASSERGDEQFF.

The chain has TRBV14 and TRBJ1-3, with unresolved D. V lost 0 bases and J lost 4, with 10 bases in between. CDR3 length equals 15 residues. Germline CDR1 and CDR2: SGHDN and FVKESK. This CDR3 is CASSQDRAAGNTIYF. The CDR3 bases are TGTGCCAGCAGCCAAGATCGGGCCGCGGGAAACACCATATATTTT.

The gene calls are TRBV3-1 and TRBJ1-1; the D is unclear. The V gene lost 0 bases and the J gene lost 1 base, with 9 bases spanning the gap. Germline CDR1 and CDR2: LGHDT and YNNKEL (reference sequence). This CDR3 has 15 amino acids. CDR3 sequence: CASSQESWGNTEAFF. In DNA, the CDR3 is TGTGCCAGCAGCCAAGAATCTTGGGGGAACACTGAAGCTTTCTTT. The full variable domain, with the rest looked up from reference TRBV3-1 and TRBJ1-1, is DTAVSQTPKYLVTQMGNDKSIKCEQNLGHDTMYWYKQDSKKFLKIMFSYNNKELIINETVPNRFSPKSPDKAHLNLHINSLELGDSAVYFCASSQESWGNTEAFFGQGTRLTVV.

The chain has TRBV27 and TRBJ2-5, with 7 bases lining up with TRBD1. The V gene end was trimmed by 1 base and the J gene end by 2 bases; junction bases not matched to a gene: 4. The germline V gene encodes CDR1 MNHEY and CDR2 SMNVEV (reference sequence). This CDR3 has 15 residues. The CDR3 coding sequence is TGTGCCAGCAGTTTATGGGACAGCAAGCAAGAGACCCAGTACTTC. Translation gives CASSLWDSKQETQYF.

This clonotype occurred many times. The CDR3 DNA reads as TGCAGCTGGGTCAGGGCCACTGAAGCTTTCTTT. It encodes CSWVRATEAFF. The chain couples TRBV20-1 to TRBJ1-1, with D possibly TRBD1 on 5 matching bases. This CDR3 has 11 amino acids. From germline, CDR1 is DFQATT and CDR2 SNEGSKA (reference sequence).

The J gene is TRBJ1-1, the V gene TRBV6-5, with D unclear. The germline V and J ends were trimmed by 0 bases and 4 bases, with 12 bases remaining between them. Germline-derived CDR1 and CDR2 are MNHEY and SVGAGI. There are 15 residues in the CDR3. The CDR3 bases are TGTGCCAGCAGTTACTCGTCGGGGTTGGGCACTGAAGCTTTCTTT. Translated, it gives CASSYSSGLGTEAFF.

This clonotype was detected many times. The rearrangement uses TRBV12-3 or TRBV12-4 and TRBJ2-1; the D is unclear. Trimming removed 4 bases from V and 7 bases from J, with 20 bases in between. The CDR3 is 16 amino acids. CDR3 amino acids: CASSSRGPVGDNEQFF. In nucleotides, the CDR3 is TGTGCCAGCAGTTCCAGAGGTCCGGTTGGTGATAATGAGCAGTTCTTC.

This sequence joins TRBV6-8 and TRBJ1-1; D perhaps matches TRBD1 (5 bases). Germline assignment: CDR1 MNHGY and CDR2 SAAAGT. This CDR3 has 15 amino acids. V shed 5 bases and J shed 0 bases, with 13 bases lying between them. DNA for the CDR3: TGTGCCAGCAGTCCAATGACGGACATGAACACTGAAGCTTTCTTT. Translating gives CASSPMTDMNTEAFF.

A few counts support this clonotype. The V and J genes are TRBV29-1 and TRBJ2-7; D might be TRBD1 (6 bases). Germline V gene lookup returns CDR1 SQVTM and CDR2 ANQGSEA. This CDR3 is built from 12 residues. Between the trimmed V and J ends, which lost 5 bases and 4 bases, there was a span of 12 bases. The CDR3 region has the DNA TGCAGCGTTCCGGCAGGGGATTACGAGCAGTACTTC. It translates to CSVPAGDYEQYF.

This rearrangement joins TRBV5-4 to TRBJ1-2; TRBD1 matches 7 bases. Germline V gene sequence: CDR1 SGHNT, CDR2 YYREEE (reference sequence). V shed 3 bases and J 8 bases; nucleotides not matched to a gene: 10. This CDR3 is built from 14 residues. Written as DNA, the CDR3 is TGTGCCAGCAGCTGGGGCAGGGGGATGGAGGGCTACACCTTC. Encoded protein: CASSWGRGMEGYTF.

The J gene is TRBJ1-6, the V gene TRBV6-5, with D uncertain. CDR3 length: 16 residues. The V gene's germline CDR1 is MNHEY and CDR2 SVGAGI. V was shortened by 0 bases and J by 2 bases, with 8 bases between the two germline ends. The CDR3 loop is CASSYSADPYNSPLHF. In nucleotides, the CDR3 is TGTGCCAGCAGTTACTCGGCGGACCCCTATAATTCACCCCTCCACTTT.

This chain uses TRBV24-1 with TRBJ2-7; D assignment may be TRBD1 or TRBD2 (6 bases each). The CDR3 consists of 14 residues. Germline CDR1 and CDR2: KGHDR and SFDVKD. CDR3: CATNDSGALYEQYV. In DNA, the CDR3 is TGTGCCACCAATGATTCGGGGGCCCTCTACGAGCAGTACGTC.

This clonotype was recorded at least ten times. The V and J genes are TRBV7-2 and TRBJ1-5; D uncertain. With 1 base removed from V and 0 bases from J, the gap between germline ends came to 10 bases. The CDR3 is 16 residues long. Germline V gene sequence: CDR1 SGHTA, CDR2 FQGNSA. The CDR3 nucleotides are TGTGCCAGCAGCTTAGGGGTACCCTATAGCAATCAGCCCCAGCATTTT. Translating it yields CASSLGVPYSNQPQHF.

This clonotype was seen only a few times. The V call is TRBV12-3 or TRBV12-4, the J call TRBJ1-5, with no clear D. Trimming pared 1 base from V and 4 bases from J, leaving 11 bases between. This CDR3 spans 15 amino acids. CDR3 amino acids: CASSLVDSGNQPQHF. DNA of the CDR3: TGTGCCAGCAGTTTAGTCGATTCGGGAAATCAGCCCCAGCATTTT.

This clonotype was recorded a few times. The genes are TRBV7-9 and TRBJ2-6; D unclear. V shed 0 bases and J shed 2 bases, with 2 bases lying between them. Germline CDR1 is SEHNR and CDR2 is FQNEAQ (reference sequence). The CDR3 contains 14 residues. CDR3: CASSLATGANVLTF. The CDR3 DNA follows: TGTGCCAGCAGCTTAGCGACTGGGGCCAACGTCCTGACTTTC. Supplemented by reference TRBV7-9 and TRBJ2-6, the full variable domain reads DTGVSQNPRHKITKRGQNVTFRCDPISEHNRLYWYRQTLGQGPEFLTYFQNEAQLEKSRLLSDRFSAERPKGSFSTLEIQRTEQGDSAMYLCASSLATGANVLTFGAGSRLTVL.

V is TRBV6-6 and J is TRBJ2-3; no definite D call. The CDR3 loop spans 17 amino acids. The V gene's germline CDR1 is MNHNY and CDR2 SVGAGI (reference sequence). V was pared by 0 bases and J by 0 bases, with 13 bases between. The CDR3, as DNA: TGTGCCAGCAGTTACTCATCAAGTGTGCTTAGCACAGATACGCAGTATTTT. Translating gives CASSYSSSVLSTDTQYF.

This clonotype came up a few times. This rearrangement joins TRBV11-2 to TRBJ2-7; 9 bases are a match to TRBD1. Trimming cost V 5 bases and J 5 bases; bases outside gene matches: 10. There are 15 residues in the CDR3. Germline CDR1 SGHAT, CDR2 FQNNGV. Written as DNA, the CDR3 is TGTGCCAGCAGCGATATTCCGGGACAGGGAAACGAGCAGTACGTC. It is translated as CASSDIPGQGNEQYV.

V gene TRBV5-5 combines with J gene TRBJ1-2, with 8 bases that match TRBD1. The CDR3 is 15 amino acids. Germline loops: CDR1 SGHKS, CDR2 YYEKEE (reference sequence). Losses at the gene ends were 0 bases for V and 0 bases for J; bases not matched to a gene: 1. Written as DNA, the CDR3 is TGTGCCAGCAGCTTGGGGGACAGGCCTAACTATGGCTACACCTTC. Translating gives CASSLGDRPNYGYTF.

This rearrangement joins TRBV6-5 to TRBJ1-5; 8 positions match TRBD1. CDR1 is MNHEY and CDR2 is SVGAGI in the germline V gene. V lost 4 bases to trimming and J lost 0 bases; unmatched junction nucleotides: 2. CDR3 length: 15 amino acids. The CDR3 bases are TGTGCCAGCAGTTCGGACAGGGCTAGCAATCAGCCCCAGCATTTT. This translates into CASSSDRASNQPQHF.

V usage is TRBV7-6 and J usage is TRBJ2-2, with 11 bases fitting TRBD1. Germline CDR1 SGHVS, CDR2 FNYEAQ. Unmatched junction bases numbered 3, after V lost 4 bases and J lost 5 bases. This CDR3 region has 15 residues. The CDR3 loop is CASSWGTGGTGELFF. Written as DNA, the CDR3 is TGTGCCAGCAGCTGGGGGACAGGGGGAACCGGGGAGCTGTTTTTT.